This entry concerns a single T cell receptor (beta chain). The record originates from a study of T cell changes during pregnancy in multiple sclerosis. The data were produced by immunoSEQ multiplex PCR, yet TCRdb's version contains in-frame clones alone and is incomplete. The profile shows roughly 83,000 clones, about nine tenths of them singletons. The material sequenced was PBMCs, taken in the first trimester of pregnancy. The TCR sequence derives from a female donor in good health, serving as a control in a pregnancy study. Some clones in this sample may be carry-over from other donors' samples.

The CDR3 loop reads CASSDGEGRGYTF. In DNA, the CDR3 is TGTGCCAGCAGCGATGGGGAGGGCAGAGGCTACACCTTC. The V gene is TRBV7-9, the J gene TRBJ1-2; the D is unclear. The CDR3 is 13 residues long. CDR1 is SEHNR and CDR2 is FQNEAQ in the germline V gene (reference sequence). The V and J ends lost 5 bases and 8 bases respectively, with 15 bases between them.